Shown below are 31 T cell receptor beta chains from a single sample sequenced in a study of T-cell memory formation after mild COVID-19. MiXCR, run by TCRdb on the 5' RACE reads, gives a single entry per CDR3 protein. The table has 110,000 or so distinct CDR3 sequences, 22% seen once. Source material: PBMCs or a T cell subset sorted from them (not recorded which). These receptors all stem from a man aged 18 to 30 who had mild COVID-19 (a few samples of this study predate the infection). Cell type and time point are not known.

V usage is TRBV7-9 and J usage is TRBJ2-1, with TRBD2 matching 9 bases. The trim removed 5 bases at V and 0 bases at J, leaving 11 bases unmatched. CDR1 and CDR2 from the germline V gene are SEHNR and FQNEAQ (reference sequence). The CDR3 runs 18 residues. CDR3 bases: TGTGCCAGCAGCCAAGGGGGTAGCGGGGGTTTCTCCTACAATGAGCAGTTCTTC. Translating gives CASSQGGSGGFSYNEQFF.

This clonotype was recorded a few times. The chain carries TRBV5-1 and TRBJ1-3, with D uncertain. Germline loops: CDR1 SGHRS, CDR2 YFSETQ. CDR3 size: 15 residues. The V end lost 4 bases, the J end lost 0 bases, and 11 bases lay between the germline ends. CDR3 region: CASSPFGRSGNTIYF. DNA for the CDR3: TGCGCCAGCAGCCCGTTTGGGCGCTCTGGAAACACCATATATTTT. Filled out from reference TRBV5-1 and TRBJ1-3, the complete variable domain reads KAGVTQTPRYLIKTRGQQVTLSCSPISGHRSVSWYQQTPGQGLQFLFEYFSETQRNKGNFPGRFSGRQFSNSRSEMNVSTLELGDSALYLCASSPFGRSGNTIYFGEGSWLTVV.

The V call is TRBV20-1, the J call TRBJ1-2; possibly TRBD1 for D (5 bases). The CDR3 consists of 14 residues. V was pared by 0 bases and J by 4 bases, with 12 bases between. Germline CDR1 is DFQATT and CDR2 is SNEGSKA (reference sequence). The chain's CDR3 is CSARDRRESYGYTF. In nucleotides, the CDR3 is TGCAGTGCTAGAGATCGCAGGGAGAGCTATGGCTACACCTTC.

The V call is TRBV24-1, the J call TRBJ1-5; D is ambiguous. Trimming left V 3 bases short and J 2 bases short, with 4 bases between. This CDR3 region has 13 residues. Germline lookup yields CDR1 KGHDR and CDR2 SFDVKD. CDR3 DNA: TGTGCCACCAGTGATACGGGCAATCAGCCCCAGCATTTT. This encodes CATSDTGNQPQHF.

This clonotype was seen more than once but under ten times. The V gene is TRBV5-5, the J gene TRBJ2-1; D ambiguous. From germline, CDR1 is SGHKS and CDR2 YYEKEE (reference sequence). The germline V and J ends were trimmed by 4 bases and 6 bases, with 11 bases remaining between them. The CDR3 is 13 residues long. The CDR3 nucleotides are TGTGCCAGCAGCCAAAACCCCGGCAATGAGCAGTTCTTC. Its protein product is CASSQNPGNEQFF.

This clonotype was detected only a few times. V usage is TRBV7-9 and J usage is TRBJ2-7; D uncertain. Germline assignment: CDR1 SEHNR and CDR2 FQNEAQ (reference sequence). V gave up 7 bases and J gave up 3 bases, with 10 bases separating them. This CDR3 has 12 residues. This CDR3 is CASTPTVYEQYF. The CDR3 DNA reads as TGTGCCAGCACCCCTACCGTCTACGAGCAGTACTTC.

The J gene is TRBJ2-3, the V gene TRBV5-6, with TRBD1 as a possible D gene (5 bases). CDR1 and CDR2 (germline): SGHDT, YYEEEE. Trimming removed 5 bases from V and 2 bases from J, with 15 bases in between. The length of the CDR3 is 15 residues. In DNA, the CDR3 is TGTGCCAGCAGGAGTCAGAAGGGGCACACAGATACGCAGTATTTT. It specifies CASRSQKGHTDTQYF.

The table lists this clonotype with a few counts. V is TRBV27 and J is TRBJ2-7, with 9 bases lining up with TRBD2. In germline, CDR1 is MNHEY, CDR2 SMNVEV (reference sequence). The CDR3 has 13 amino acids. V trimming: 3 bases; J trimming: 5 bases; junction bases outside the gene matches: 2. For the CDR3, the DNA is TGTGCCAGCAGTTTGAGCGGGGGGAACGAGCAGTACTTC. As protein: CASSLSGGNEQYF.

A few counts support this clonotype. The CDR3: CASGGGLDYEQYF. The CDR3 DNA reads as TGTGCTAGTGGCGGGGGGTTGGACTACGAGCAGTACTTC. The V gene is TRBV12-5, the J gene TRBJ2-7, with 7 bases matching TRBD2. Germline CDR1 LGHNT, CDR2 FRNRAP. The CDR3 covers 13 residues. V shed 6 bases, J shed 3 bases, and the junction held 5 bases outside the gene matches.

This clonotype has only a few counts. The CDR3 nucleotides read TGTGCCACCAGGGTCTCCCTCTACGAGCAGTACTTC. Translating it yields CATRVSLYEQYF. The rearrangement links TRBV24-1 to TRBJ2-7; D remains unclear. The CDR3 has 12 residues. The V and J ends lost 7 bases and 3 bases respectively, with 9 bases between them. Germline V CDR1 and CDR2: KGHDR, SFDVKD.

This clonotype was observed a handful of times. This chain links TRBV2 with TRBJ2-7; D gene uncertain. Per germline, CDR1 SNHLY and CDR2 FYNNEI. V lost 1 base, J lost 2 bases, and 3 bases lay in between. CDR3 length: 12 residues. The CDR3, as DNA: TGTGCCAGCAGTGAAGGGACCTACGAGCAGTACTTC. Translation gives CASSEGTYEQYF.

This clonotype was counted once. J is TRBJ2-2 and V is TRBV11-1; D perhaps matches TRBD1 (5 bases). V lost 6 bases, J lost 6 bases, and 11 bases lay in between. The CDR3 contains 13 residues. CDR1 is SGHAT and CDR2 is FQDESV in the germline V gene (reference sequence). The CDR3, as DNA: TGTGCCAGCAGACGAAGGGGTTCCGGGGAGCTGTTTTTT. Protein product: CASRRRGSGELFF. Based on the CDR3 plus reference TRBV11-1 and TRBJ2-2, the full variable domain is EAEVAQSPRYKITEKSQAVAFWCDPISGHATLYWYRQILGQGPELLVQFQDESVVDDSQLPKDRFSAERLKGVDSTLKIQPAELGDSAMYLCASRRRGSGELFFGEGSRLTVL.

This clonotype came up a few times. The V call is TRBV10-1, the J call TRBJ2-2, with unresolved D. Germline values: CDR1 WNHNN, CDR2 SYGVQD (reference sequence). The CDR3 is 15 amino acids. Trimming removed 2 bases at V and 5 bases at J, with 12 bases between. Here the CDR3 DNA reads TGCGCCAGCAGTGAGAGTCCCGCGGCTACCGGGGAGCTGTTTTTT. Its protein product is CASSESPAATGELFF.

This chain uses TRBV19 with TRBJ1-4; weak D call: TRBD1 (5 bases). CDR1 and CDR2 from the germline V gene are LNHDA and SQIVND (reference sequence). This CDR3 has 13 amino acids. The ends were cut back, 1 base at V and 8 bases at J, with 8 bases in the middle. The chain's CDR3 is CASSIAPGEKLFF. The CDR3 coding sequence is TGTGCCAGTAGTATAGCCCCAGGGGAAAAACTGTTTTTT.

This clonotype occurred many times. V usage is TRBV7-6 and J usage is TRBJ2-1, with 8 bases lining up with TRBD2. Unmatched junction bases numbered 5, after V lost 1 base and J lost 12 bases. The CDR3 contains 13 residues. CDR1 and CDR2 (germline): SGHVS, FNYEAQ. CDR3 amino acids: CASSLVSGGRQFF. CDR3 bases: TGTGCCAGCAGCTTAGTTTCGGGGGGGCGGCAGTTCTTC.

There are a few counts of this clonotype. The chain uses TRBV7-9 and TRBJ2-3, with D perhaps matching TRBD2 (7 bases). This CDR3 is 16 amino acids long. The V end lost 2 bases, the J end lost 5 bases, and 17 bases lay between the germline ends. CDR1 and CDR2 from the germline V gene are SEHNR and FQNEAQ (reference sequence). Here the CDR3 DNA reads TGTGCCAGCAGCTTAACTCTCGCGGGGGCGATAGATACGCAGTATTTT. Translating it yields CASSLTLAGAIDTQYF.

The J gene is TRBJ1-5, the V gene TRBV27; D remains ambiguous. The V end was cut by 2 bases, the J end by 6 bases, with 11 bases between. CDR1 is MNHEY and CDR2 is SMNVEV in the germline V gene (reference sequence). The CDR3 loop spans 14 amino acids. CDR3 protein: CASSLSLGRQPQHF. DNA of the CDR3: TGTGCCAGCAGTTTAAGTTTGGGTCGTCAGCCCCAGCATTTT.

This clonotype has at least ten counts. The genes are TRBV25-1 and TRBJ2-3, with 8 positions matching TRBD1. CDR1 is MGHDK and CDR2 is SYGVNS in the germline V gene. Germline trimming cut 4 bases from V and 1 base from J; bases unmatched to any gene: 4. This CDR3 has 15 amino acids. The CDR3 sequence: CASSARGRGTDTQYF. The DNA for the CDR3 is TGTGCCAGCAGTGCCAGGGGGCGAGGCACAGATACGCAGTATTTT.

The chain uses TRBV27 and TRBJ2-3; the D gene is possibly TRBD2 (7 bases). Trimming pared 2 bases from V and 2 bases from J, leaving 14 bases between. Germline CDR1 and CDR2: MNHEY and SMNVEV (reference sequence). This CDR3 has 16 residues. The CDR3 coding sequence is TGTGCCAGCAGTTTACTGACGGGGGGCACCACAGATACGCAGTATTTT. Protein product: CASSLLTGGTTDTQYF.

This clonotype was observed many times. The CDR3 loop is CASSVDGGRDTQYF. CDR3 bases: TGCGCCAGCAGTGTGGATGGGGGGAGAGATACGCAGTATTTT. The chain joins TRBV4-3 to TRBJ2-3, with D perhaps matching TRBD2 (6 bases). The CDR3 totals 14 residues. Per germline, CDR1 LGHNA and CDR2 YSLEER. V lost 6 bases and J 5 bases, leaving 15 bases between the germline ends.

This rearrangement joins TRBV7-3 to TRBJ1-6; D unresolved. Germline V gives CDR1 SGHTA, CDR2 FQGTGA. The CDR3 covers 13 residues. Trimming took 3 bases from V and 6 from J, leaving 6 bases between them. Here the CDR3 DNA reads TGTGCCAGCAGCTTTAAAGCTAATTCACCCCTCCACTTT. This gives the protein CASSFKANSPLHF. The variable domain in full, completed from reference TRBV7-3 and TRBJ1-6, reads GAGVSQTPSNKVTEKGKYVELRCDPISGHTALYWYRQSLGQGPEFLIYFQGTGAADDSGLPNDRFFAVRPEGSVSTLKIQRTERGDSAVYLCASSFKANSPLHFGNGTRLTVT.

This chain connects TRBV4-2 to TRBJ2-5, with D perhaps TRBD2 (6 bases). The germline V gene has CDR1 LGHNA and CDR2 YNFKEQ. The CDR3 extends over 14 amino acids. The V end was cut by 2 bases, the J end by 5 bases, with 12 bases between. CDR3 loop: CASSQLAVHETQYF. CDR3 bases: TGTGCCAGCAGCCAATTAGCGGTCCATGAGACCCAGTACTTC.

This clonotype was counted a single time. The chain combines TRBV7-8 with TRBJ2-7; 11 nucleotides agree with TRBD2. V was clipped by 5 bases and J by 3 bases; unmatched bases: 6. This CDR3 comprises 15 residues. In germline, CDR1 is SGHVS, CDR2 FQNEAQ. CDR3 amino acids: CASSLLAGVFYEQYF. The DNA of the CDR3 is TGTGCCAGCAGCCTACTAGCGGGGGTTTTCTACGAGCAGTACTTC.

The table lists this clonotype with a few counts. The chain joins TRBV6-5 to TRBJ2-3; 10 bases match TRBD2. This CDR3 is 19 amino acids long. Germline assignment: CDR1 MNHEY and CDR2 SVGAGI. Trimming took 7 bases from V and 0 from J; bases not matched to a gene: 16. CDR3 in amino acids: CASIPELAGVTASTDTQYF. The CDR3 coding sequence is TGTGCCAGCATCCCTGAGCTAGCGGGGGTGACGGCTAGCACAGATACGCAGTATTTT.

CDR3 loop: CASSLQKYSGNTIYF. The CDR3 nucleotides are TGTGCCAGCAGTTTACAAAAGTACTCTGGAAACACCATATATTTT. This sequence joins TRBV12-3 or TRBV12-4 and TRBJ1-3, with D uncertain. The CDR3 runs to 15 residues. Trimming removed 2 bases from V and 0 bases from J, with 8 bases in between.

This clonotype was detected only a few times. This sequence joins TRBV7-2 and TRBJ1-6; no definite D call. Germline-derived CDR1 and CDR2 are SGHTA and FQGNSA. CDR3 length equals 15 residues. V shed 4 bases and J shed 3 bases, with 10 bases lying between them. The DNA for the CDR3 is TGTGCCAGCAGCTCGGACGGACTCTATAATTCACCCCTCCACTTT. This gives the protein CASSSDGLYNSPLHF.

This sequence joins TRBV20-1 and TRBJ1-2; D is undetermined. The CDR3 has 13 amino acids. The ends were cut back, 6 bases at V and 8 bases at J, with 19 bases in the middle. Germline-derived CDR1 and CDR2 are DFQATT and SNEGSKA (reference sequence). The CDR3 sequence is CSATDSSAGGYTF. DNA for the CDR3: TGCAGTGCCACCGACTCATCAGCTGGGGGCTACACCTTC.

The table lists this clonotype with many counts. This sequence joins TRBV7-2 and TRBJ2-7; no firm D call. With 1 base removed from V and 0 bases from J, the gap between germline ends came to 7 bases. CDR1 is SGHTA and CDR2 is FQGNSA in the germline V gene. The CDR3 covers 14 residues. CDR3 sequence reads: CASSLVRSSYEQYF. CDR3 bases: TGTGCCAGCAGCTTAGTAAGGAGCTCCTACGAGCAGTACTTC.

The chain couples TRBV4-3 to TRBJ1-4; 11 nucleotides match TRBD1. This CDR3 spans 16 amino acids. The germline V gene has CDR1 LGHNA and CDR2 YSLEER. The junction had 7 bases not matched to a gene; V was cut back by 3 bases and J by 7 bases. CDR3 nucleotide sequence: TGCGCCAGCAGCCAGGATCCGGGACAGGGGGGTGAAAAACTGTTTTTT. This codes for CASSQDPGQGGEKLFF.

This clonotype has just a few counts. V is TRBV4-1 and J is TRBJ1-2; TRBD1 might be the D (5 bases). Germline V lookup: CDR1 MGHRA, CDR2 YSYEKL. Trimming removed 4 bases from V and 4 bases from J, with 19 bases in between. The CDR3 runs to 16 residues. CDR3 residues: CASSPSRLGGVYGYTF. The CDR3 bases are TGCGCCAGCAGCCCTTCTCGTCTCGGGGGGGTCTATGGCTACACCTTC.

This clonotype was found a few times. CDR3 region: CASSSWSTGRGTDTQYF. CDR3 DNA: TGTGCCAGCAGCTCGTGGTCGACAGGGCGCGGCACAGATACGCAGTATTTT. The rearrangement uses TRBV7-2 and TRBJ2-3; 7 nucleotides line up with TRBD1. The CDR3 runs to 17 residues. The ends lost 4 bases at V and 1 base at J; junction bases unmatched: 11. CDR1 SGHTA and CDR2 FQGNSA come from the germline V gene.